This T cell receptor beta chain was recorded in a study of cytomegalovirus exposure and HLA in healthy donors. Background on the study: Earlier findings included more than 95 million unique TCR beta sequences obtained from around 180 million T cells.

Researchers ran the PCR with 60 Vbeta and 13 Jbeta primers. Original handling: Unique TCR beta chains numbered 80 million to 95 million in a later analysis, with some 9.9 million shared. The protocol was immunoSEQ multiplex PCR, while the TCRdb copy is restricted to in-frame clones and leaves out a portion. The DNA gave D and trimming, while V, J and clone size come from that table. There are some 140,000 clones in the sample; around 75% occur only once, and approximately 8% lies in the top ten. Comment on this clone: Its antigen remains unidentified.

Whole-study results and caveats: Later, TCR association rates were found to vary by HLA locus, highest for DRB1 and lowest for HLA-C. Being productive about 87% or about 30% of the time was typical of most TCR beta V segments in an earlier analysis.

From germline, CDR1 is MNHNY and CDR2 SVGAGI (reference sequence). The V gene lost 5 bases and the J gene lost 3 bases, with 17 bases spanning the gap. This CDR3 is built from 15 residues. The specimen sequenced was PBMCs. The clonotype originates from a man aged 25-45 years in good health and CMV-seropositive. The chain carries TRBV6-6 and TRBJ2-7; possible D gene TRBD1, 5 bases. CDR3 amino acids: CASSARAQGSYEQYF. CDR3 DNA: TGTGCCAGCAGTGCCCGTGCTCAGGGTAGCTACGAGCAGTACTTC.